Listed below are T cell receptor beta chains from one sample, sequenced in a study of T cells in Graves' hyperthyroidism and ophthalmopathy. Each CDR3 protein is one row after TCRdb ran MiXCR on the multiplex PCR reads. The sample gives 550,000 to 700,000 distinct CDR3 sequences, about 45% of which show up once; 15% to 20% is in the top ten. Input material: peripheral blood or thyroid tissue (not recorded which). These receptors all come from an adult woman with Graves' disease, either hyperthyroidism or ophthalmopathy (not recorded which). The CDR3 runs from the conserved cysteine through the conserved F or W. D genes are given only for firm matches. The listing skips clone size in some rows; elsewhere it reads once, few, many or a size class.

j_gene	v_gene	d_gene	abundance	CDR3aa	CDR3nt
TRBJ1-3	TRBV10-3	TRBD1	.	CAIRYRQGLRNTIYF	TGTGCCATCAGATACCGACAGGGCCTGCGAAACACCATATATTTT
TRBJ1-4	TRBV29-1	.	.	CSVSFFGAGNYEKLFF	TGCAGCGTTTCATTTTTCGGGGCAGGAAACTATGAAAAACTGTTTTTT
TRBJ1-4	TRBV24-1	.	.	CATSDGNTDNEKLFF	TGTGCCACCAGTGATGGAAATACGGATAATGAAAAACTGTTTTTT
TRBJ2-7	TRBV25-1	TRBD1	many	CASRDRTTYEQYF	TGTGCCAGCAGGGACAGGACCACCTACGAGCAGTACTTC
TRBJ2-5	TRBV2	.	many	CASSDGVSEETQYF	TGTGCCAGCAGTGACGGTGTCAGCGAAGAGACCCAGTACTTC
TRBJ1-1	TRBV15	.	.	CATSADTGMNTEAFF	TGTGCCACCAGCGCCGACACGGGGATGAACACTGAAGCTTTCTTT
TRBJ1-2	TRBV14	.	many	CASSLGNGYGYTF	TGTGCCAGCAGCTTGGGGAACGGCTATGGCTACACCTTC
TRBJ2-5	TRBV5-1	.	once	CASSSEEAQYF	TGCGCCAGCAGCTCGGAAGAGGCCCAGTACTTC
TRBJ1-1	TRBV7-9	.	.	CASSPGEWTEAFF	TGTGCCAGCAGCCCGGGTGAGTGGACTGAAGCTTTCTTT
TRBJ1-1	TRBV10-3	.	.	CASSEGGASTEAFF	TGTGCCAGCAGTGAGGGGGGAGCGAGCACTGAAGCTTTCTTT
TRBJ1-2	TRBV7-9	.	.	CASSSTLRGDGYTF	TGTGCCAGCAGCTCAACCCTAAGGGGCGATGGCTACACCTTC
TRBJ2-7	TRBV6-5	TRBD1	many	CASSFATGHHEQYF	TGTGCCAGCAGTTTCGCGACAGGGCACCACGAGCAGTACTTC
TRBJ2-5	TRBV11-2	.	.	CASSPGGRETQYF	TGTGCCAGCAGCCCCGGGGGCAGGGAGACCCAGTACTTC
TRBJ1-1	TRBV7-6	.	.	CASSLDPMGKNTEAFF	TGTGCCAGCAGCTTGGACCCTATGGGAAAGAACACTGAAGCTTTCTTT
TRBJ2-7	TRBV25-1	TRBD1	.	CASSRTGTSEQYF	TGTGCCAGCTCCCGGACAGGGACGAGCGAGCAGTACTTC
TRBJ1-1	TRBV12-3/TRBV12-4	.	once	CASSTDGEAEAFF	TGTGCCAGCAGCACTGACGGGGAAGCTGAAGCTTTCTTT
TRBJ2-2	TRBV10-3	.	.	CAISDWLASTGELFF	TGTGCCATCAGTGATTGGCTAGCCTCGACCGGGGAGCTGTTTTTT
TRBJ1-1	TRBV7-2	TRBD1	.	CANSQRQGAGAFF	TGTGCCAACAGCCAGCGACAGGGGGCCGGAGCTTTCTTT
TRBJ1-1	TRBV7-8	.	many	CASSSNTGEAFF	TGTGCCAGCAGTTCCAACACGGGTGAAGCTTTCTTT
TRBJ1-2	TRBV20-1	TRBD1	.	CSARRGQVFYGYTF	TGCAGTGCTAGAAGGGGACAGGTTTTCTATGGCTACACCTTC
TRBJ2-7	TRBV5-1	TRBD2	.	CASSPYGTTYEQYF	TGCGCCAGCAGCCCTTACGGGACTACGTACGAGCAGTACTTC
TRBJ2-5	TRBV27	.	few	CASSLGWRGFEETQYF	TGTGCCAGCAGTTTAGGATGGCGAGGTTTCGAGGAGACCCAGTACTTC
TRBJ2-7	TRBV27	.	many	CASSDDRRRDEQYF	TGTGCCAGCAGTGACGACAGGCGCAGGGACGAGCAGTACTTC
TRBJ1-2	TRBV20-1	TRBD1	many	CSAYRGRSYGYTF	TGCAGTGCTTACAGGGGGCGAAGTTATGGCTACACCTTC
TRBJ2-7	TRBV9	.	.	CASSAAASSYEQYF	TGTGCCAGCAGCGCCGCGGCCAGCTCCTACGAGCAGTACTTC
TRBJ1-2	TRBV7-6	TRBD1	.	CASSFGTGGSGYTF	TGTGCCAGCAGCTTCGGGACAGGGGGATCTGGCTACACCTTC
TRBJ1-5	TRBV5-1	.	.	CASSLEGFEGQPQHF	TGCGCCAGCAGCTTGGAGGGGTTCGAAGGTCAGCCCCAGCATTTT
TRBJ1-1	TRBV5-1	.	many	CASSTGAGKGTEAFF	TGCGCCAGCAGCACTGGTGCAGGCAAGGGCACTGAAGCTTTCTTT
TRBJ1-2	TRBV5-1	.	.	CASSWGWNYGYTF	TGCGCCAGCAGCTGGGGCTGGAACTATGGCTACACCTTC
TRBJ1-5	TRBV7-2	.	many	CASSPNGVGNQPQHF	TGTGCCAGCAGCCCCAATGGCGTGGGCAATCAGCCCCAGCATTTT
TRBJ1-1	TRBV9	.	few	CASSYRVWNTEAFF	TGTGCCAGCAGTTACAGGGTTTGGAACACTGAAGCTTTCTTT
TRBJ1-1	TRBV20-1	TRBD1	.	CSARRTGGGEAFF	TGCAGTGCTAGACGGACAGGGGGCGGGGAAGCTTTCTTT
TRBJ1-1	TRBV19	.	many	CASSMGLSRGMNTEAFF	TGTGCCAGTAGTATGGGTCTATCGCGGGGGATGAACACTGAAGCTTTCTTT
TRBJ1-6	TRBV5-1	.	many	CASGFMDRNSPLHF	TGCGCCAGCGGTTTCATGGACCGTAATTCACCCCTCCACTTT
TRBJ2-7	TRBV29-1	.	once	CSGSRHEQYF	TGCAGCGGCTCCCGCCACGAGCAGTACTTC
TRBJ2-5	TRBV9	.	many	CASSVGGREGQETQYF	TGTGCCAGCAGCGTAGGGGGGCGGGAAGGCCAAGAGACCCAGTACTTC
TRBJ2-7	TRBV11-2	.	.	CASSLAGTYHF	TGTGCCAGCAGCTTAGCGGGGACATACCACTTC
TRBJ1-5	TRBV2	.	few	CASSWDRNQPQHF	TGTGCCAGCAGTTGGGATCGCAATCAGCCCCAGCATTTT
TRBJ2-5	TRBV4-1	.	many	CASSQVWRGEETQYF	TGCGCCAGCAGCCAAGTTTGGCGTGGAGAGGAGACCCAGTACTTC
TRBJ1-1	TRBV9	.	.	CASGGTTLNTEAFF	TGTGCCAGCGGAGGGACAACCTTGAACACTGAAGCTTTCTTT
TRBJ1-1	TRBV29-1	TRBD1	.	CSMRQGFGEAFF	TGCAGCATGAGACAGGGGTTTGGTGAAGCTTTCTTT
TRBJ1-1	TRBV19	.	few	CASSITSNTEAFF	TGTGCCAGTAGTATCACATCGAACACTGAAGCTTTCTTT
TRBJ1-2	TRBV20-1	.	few	CSARGQKANYGYTF	TGCAGTGCTAGGGGACAAAAAGCTAACTATGGCTACACCTTC
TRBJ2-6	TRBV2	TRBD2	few	CASSVGTSGAGANVLTF	TGTGCCAGCAGTGTCGGCACTAGCGGGGCTGGGGCCAACGTCCTGACTTTC
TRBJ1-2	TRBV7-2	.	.	CASSDEGGGYTF	TGTGCCAGCAGCGACGAGGGAGGAGGCTACACCTTC